This is a list of T cell receptor beta chains from one sample in a study of Ad26.COV2.S vaccination and SARS-CoV-2 variants. Assay used: immunoSEQ multiplex PCR; TCRdb lists only in-frame clones, some missing. Of 200,000 to 300,000 clones listed, more than 75% are singletons. The source was peripheral blood, collected in a trial of Ad26.COV2.S vaccine versus placebo. The receptors were gathered from a person aged 18 to 59 who received the Ad26.COV2.S COVID-19 vaccine or a placebo. The CDR3 runs from the conserved cysteine through the conserved F or W. Fields, in order: CDR3 protein, CDR3 DNA, CDR3 length, D gene, V gene, J gene, clone size. The D gene is left open where the match is weak. The size entry is marked missing in some rows and otherwise reads once, few, many or a size class.

CDR3aa: CASSGVVGDTQYF
CDR3nt: TGTGCCAGCAGTGGGGTGGTCGGAGATACGCAGTATTTT
len: 13
d_gene: NA
v_gene: TRBV25-1
j_gene: TRBJ2-3
abundance: once

CDR3aa: CASSLASTYYEQYF
CDR3nt: TGCGCCAGCAGCTTGGCCAGCACCTACTACGAGCAGTACTTC
len: 14
d_gene: NA
v_gene: TRBV5-1
j_gene: TRBJ2-7
abundance: NA

CDR3aa: CAWVDGGAAEAFF
CDR3nt: TGTGCCTGGGTCGATGGGGGCGCAGCCGAAGCTTTCTTT
len: 13
d_gene: NA
v_gene: TRBV30
j_gene: TRBJ1-1
abundance: NA

CDR3aa: CASSLGTLSTDTQYF
CDR3nt: TGTGCCAGCAGCTTAGGGACACTTAGCACAGATACGCAGTATTTT
len: 15
d_gene: NA
v_gene: TRBV11-2
j_gene: TRBJ2-3
abundance: NA

CDR3aa: CASSATGTGNRVYEQYF
CDR3nt: TGCGCCAGCAGCGCAACCGGGACAGGGAATAGGGTGTACGAGCAGTACTTC
len: 17
d_gene: TRBD1
v_gene: TRBV5-1
j_gene: TRBJ2-7
abundance: NA

CDR3aa: CASSQEVPSRFTYNEQFF
CDR3nt: TGTGCCAGCAGCCAAGAGGTCCCGTCGCGGTTCACCTACAATGAGCAGTTCTTC
len: 18
d_gene: NA
v_gene: TRBV4-2
j_gene: TRBJ2-1
abundance: NA

CDR3aa: CASSSPGQDRTGELFF
CDR3nt: TGTGCCAGCAGTTCTCCGGGACAGGACCGCACCGGGGAGCTGTTTTTT
len: 16
d_gene: TRBD1
v_gene: TRBV28
j_gene: TRBJ2-2
abundance: NA

CDR3aa: CASSPGHSGANVLTF
CDR3nt: TGTGCCAGCAGCCCGGGCCACTCTGGGGCCAACGTCCTGACTTTC
len: 15
d_gene: NA
v_gene: TRBV7-8
j_gene: TRBJ2-6
abundance: NA

CDR3aa: CASSPGTDTEAFF
CDR3nt: TGTGCCAGCAGCCCGGGGACAGACACTGAAGCTTTCTTT
len: 13
d_gene: TRBD1
v_gene: TRBV9
j_gene: TRBJ1-1
abundance: once

CDR3aa: CASSYGGYSYEQFF
CDR3nt: TGTGCCAGCAGTTACGGGGGCTACAGCTATGAGCAGTTCTTC
len: 14
d_gene: NA
v_gene: TRBV6-5
j_gene: TRBJ2-1
abundance: NA

CDR3aa: CASSLATVRSNQPQHF
CDR3nt: TGTGCCAGCAGCTTAGCGACAGTTCGGAGCAATCAGCCCCAGCATTTT
len: 16
d_gene: NA
v_gene: TRBV7-8
j_gene: TRBJ1-5
abundance: NA

CDR3aa: CASSSPPESTEAFF
CDR3nt: TGTGCCAGCAGTTCTCCTCCCGAGAGCACTGAAGCTTTCTTT
len: 14
d_gene: NA
v_gene: TRBV27
j_gene: TRBJ1-1
abundance: NA

CDR3aa: CASSLPFLTSGSIGNEQFF
CDR3nt: TGTGCCAGCAGCTTACCTTTCTTGACTAGCGGGAGTATTGGCAATGAGCAGTTCTTC
len: 19
d_gene: TRBD2
v_gene: TRBV7-2
j_gene: TRBJ2-1
abundance: NA

CDR3aa: CASSSLRDPRTDTQYF
CDR3nt: TGTGCCAGCAGCTCTCTTCGGGACCCTCGGACAGATACGCAGTATTTT
len: 16
d_gene: NA
v_gene: TRBV11-2
j_gene: TRBJ2-3
abundance: NA

CDR3aa: CASSQECPRAGGYEQYF
CDR3nt: TGTGCCAGCAGCCAAGAATGCCCCCGGGCAGGGGGGTACGAGCAGTACTTC
len: 17
d_gene: NA
v_gene: TRBV3-1/TRBV3-2
j_gene: TRBJ2-7
abundance: NA

CDR3aa: CASSPPNGKLSGANVLTF
CDR3nt: TGTGCCAGCTCACCACCTAATGGCAAACTCTCTGGGGCCAACGTCCTGACTTTC
len: 18
d_gene: NA
v_gene: TRBV18
j_gene: TRBJ2-6
abundance: NA

CDR3aa: CASSPKSFAEQYF
CDR3nt: TGTGCCAGCTCACCAAAGAGTTTCGCGGAGCAGTACTTC
len: 13
d_gene: NA
v_gene: TRBV18
j_gene: TRBJ2-7
abundance: NA

CDR3aa: CAWSVMRGDQPQHF
CDR3nt: TGTGCCTGGAGTGTCATGAGGGGCGATCAGCCCCAGCATTTT
len: 14
d_gene: NA
v_gene: TRBV30
j_gene: TRBJ1-5
abundance: NA

CDR3aa: CASSSAGGGNTGELFF
CDR3nt: TGTGCCAGCAGCTCTGCCGGCGGGGGGAACACCGGGGAGCTGTTTTTT
len: 16
d_gene: TRBD2
v_gene: TRBV13
j_gene: TRBJ2-2
abundance: NA

CDR3aa: CSVEARGSYGYTF
CDR3nt: TGCAGCGTTGAAGCCAGGGGAAGCTATGGCTACACCTTC
len: 13
d_gene: NA
v_gene: TRBV29-1
j_gene: TRBJ1-2
abundance: NA

CDR3aa: CASSQGFLGYTF
CDR3nt: TGTGCCAGCAGCCAAGGTTTTCTTGGCTACACCTTC
len: 12
d_gene: NA
v_gene: TRBV14
j_gene: TRBJ1-2
abundance: NA

CDR3aa: CASSQGRGNTGELFF
CDR3nt: TGCGCCAGCAGCCAAGGGCGGGGGAACACCGGGGAGCTGTTTTTT
len: 15
d_gene: NA
v_gene: TRBV4-1
j_gene: TRBJ2-2
abundance: once

CDR3aa: CASRKGGAGTSYEQYF
CDR3nt: TGTGCCAGCAGAAAAGGGGGAGCGGGGACTTCCTACGAGCAGTACTTC
len: 16
d_gene: NA
v_gene: TRBV11-2
j_gene: TRBJ2-7
abundance: NA

CDR3aa: CASSLAKDRGLAGGPGELFF
CDR3nt: TGTGCCAGCAGCTTGGCGAAGGACAGGGGGCTAGCGGGAGGTCCCGGGGAGCTGTTTTTT
len: 20
d_gene: NA
v_gene: TRBV5-4
j_gene: TRBJ2-2
abundance: once

CDR3aa: CAWSVGGSGLAGPYEQYF
CDR3nt: TGTGCCTGGAGTGTAGGGGGTTCGGGACTAGCGGGTCCCTACGAGCAGTACTTC
len: 18
d_gene: TRBD2
v_gene: TRBV30
j_gene: TRBJ2-7
abundance: NA

CDR3aa: CASSYREGNEQFF
CDR3nt: TGCGCCAGCAGCTACAGGGAGGGCAATGAGCAGTTCTTC
len: 13
d_gene: NA
v_gene: TRBV5-1
j_gene: TRBJ2-1
abundance: NA

CDR3aa: CASSPDRASWGYTF
CDR3nt: TGCGCCAGCAGCCCGGACAGGGCTTCGTGGGGCTACACCTTC
len: 14
d_gene: TRBD1
v_gene: TRBV5-1
j_gene: TRBJ1-2
abundance: once

CDR3aa: CASSTTGVCVETQYF
CDR3nt: TGCGCCAGCAGTACTACAGGGGTGTGTGTGGAGACCCAGTACTTC
len: 15
d_gene: TRBD1
v_gene: TRBV10-1
j_gene: TRBJ2-5
abundance: NA

CDR3aa: CASSQDSVRPDEKLFF
CDR3nt: TGCGCCAGCAGCCAAGATTCGGTCCGTCCCGATGAAAAACTGTTTTTT
len: 16
d_gene: NA
v_gene: TRBV4-1
j_gene: TRBJ1-4
abundance: few

CDR3aa: CASSASGLAGGEQYF
CDR3nt: TGTGCCAGCAGCGCCTCGGGACTAGCGGGGGGTGAGCAGTACTTC
len: 15
d_gene: TRBD2
v_gene: TRBV9
j_gene: TRBJ2-7
abundance: NA

CDR3aa: CASSLSGRNTEAFF
CDR3nt: TGCGCCAGCAGCTTGTCAGGCCGTAACACTGAAGCTTTCTTT
len: 14
d_gene: NA
v_gene: TRBV5-1
j_gene: TRBJ1-1
abundance: NA

CDR3aa: CASSLRDEQYF
CDR3nt: TGTGCCAGCAGCCTAAGGGACGAGCAGTACTTC
len: 11
d_gene: NA
v_gene: TRBV3-1/TRBV3-2
j_gene: TRBJ2-7
abundance: once

CDR3aa: CASSIKGAVEQYF
CDR3nt: TGTGCCAGTAGTATCAAGGGGGCGGTCGAGCAGTACTTC
len: 13
d_gene: TRBD1
v_gene: TRBV19
j_gene: TRBJ2-7
abundance: NA

CDR3aa: CASSSLRGQETQYF
CDR3nt: TGTGCCAGTAGTAGCCTAAGGGGCCAAGAGACCCAGTACTTC
len: 14
d_gene: NA
v_gene: TRBV19
j_gene: TRBJ2-5
abundance: NA

CDR3aa: CASGPIKEYGYTF
CDR3nt: TGTGCCAGCGGACCGATAAAAGAGTATGGCTACACCTTC
len: 13
d_gene: NA
v_gene: TRBV28
j_gene: TRBJ1-2
abundance: once

CDR3aa: CASSATGDSGSGNTIYF
CDR3nt: TGTGCCAGTAGTGCCACAGGGGATTCGGGCTCTGGAAACACCATATATTTT
len: 17
d_gene: TRBD1
v_gene: TRBV19
j_gene: TRBJ1-3
abundance: NA

CDR3aa: CASSRDSNSPLHF
CDR3nt: TGTGCCAGCAGCAGGGACAGCAATTCACCCCTCCACTTT
len: 13
d_gene: TRBD1
v_gene: TRBV28
j_gene: TRBJ1-6
abundance: NA

CDR3aa: CASRTDGNTGELFF
CDR3nt: TGTGCCAGCAGAACCGACGGGAACACCGGGGAGCTGTTTTTT
len: 14
d_gene: NA
v_gene: TRBV6-5
j_gene: TRBJ2-2
abundance: NA

CDR3aa: CASSPGLQRNTQYF
CDR3nt: TGTGCCAGCAGCCCCGGACTCCAGAGAAATACGCAGTATTTT
len: 14
d_gene: NA
v_gene: TRBV7-9
j_gene: TRBJ2-3
abundance: NA

CDR3aa: CASSDGTSKETQYF
CDR3nt: TGTGCCAGCAGCGACGGGACTAGTAAAGAGACCCAGTACTTC
len: 14
d_gene: TRBD2
v_gene: TRBV7-2
j_gene: TRBJ2-5
abundance: NA

CDR3aa: CASSLARNTGELFF
CDR3nt: TGTGCCAGCAGCCTCGCGAGGAACACCGGGGAGCTGTTTTTT
len: 14
d_gene: NA
v_gene: TRBV4-2
j_gene: TRBJ2-2
abundance: NA

CDR3aa: CASRIQPGETQYF
CDR3nt: TGTGCCAGCAGAATTCAGCCGGGCGAGACCCAGTACTTC
len: 13
d_gene: NA
v_gene: TRBV27
j_gene: TRBJ2-5
abundance: NA

CDR3aa: CASSPLGRGSSYEQYF
CDR3nt: TGTGCCAGCTCACCCCTTGGTCGCGGGAGCTCCTACGAGCAGTACTTC
len: 16
d_gene: TRBD2
v_gene: TRBV18
j_gene: TRBJ2-7
abundance: NA

CDR3aa: CASRAVPRTADTQYF
CDR3nt: TGTGCCAGCAGGGCGGTCCCGCGGACCGCAGATACGCAGTATTTT
len: 15
d_gene: NA
v_gene: TRBV28
j_gene: TRBJ2-3
abundance: NA

CDR3aa: CASTFSRGYANTGELFF
CDR3nt: TGTGCCAGCACCTTTAGTAGGGGATACGCGAACACCGGGGAGCTGTTTTTT
len: 17
d_gene: NA
v_gene: TRBV28
j_gene: TRBJ2-2
abundance: NA